These T cell receptor beta chains were read from a single sample in a study of cytotoxic CD8 clonotypes in ibrutinib-treated CLL. Produced via immunoSEQ multiplex PCR; TCRdb's table is partial and in-frame only. The sample includes 20,000 to 25,000 clones, 55% to 75% of them seen just once. The source was PBMCs, collected after 12 months of ibrutinib treatment. The receptors here all came from a human donor with chronic lymphocytic leukemia. Each CDR3 is given with its conserved first and last residue. D genes are given only for firm matches. Clone sizes are given selectively: once, few, many, or a class where the clone is expanded.

d_call	v_call	j_call	clone_size	cdr3_aa	cdr3_nt
-	TRBV18	TRBJ1-5	few	CASSPSRERGQPQHF	TGTGCCAGCTCACCCAGCAGGGAAAGGGGTCAGCCCCAGCATTTT
-	TRBV6-5	TRBJ1-6	-	CASSNGVYSPLHF	TGTGCCAGCAGCAACGGGGTATATTCACCCCTCCACTTT
-	TRBV5-1	TRBJ1-1	-	CASSLVANTEAFF	TGCGCCAGCAGCTTGGTGGCCAACACTGAAGCTTTCTTT
TRBD1	TRBV27	TRBJ1-5	-	CASRRTGNNQPQHF	TGTGCCAGCAGGCGGACAGGGAACAATCAGCCCCAGCATTTT
TRBD1	TRBV13	TRBJ2-2	-	CASSLRGQGRTGELFF	TGTGCCAGCAGCTTGAGGGGACAGGGTCGAACCGGGGAGCTGTTTTTT
-	TRBV19	TRBJ2-5	-	CASSASSGWGETQYF	TGTGCCAGTAGTGCCTCTTCTGGGTGGGGGGAGACCCAGTACTTC
TRBD2	TRBV5-1	TRBJ2-1	-	CASSFGVSGGYNEQFF	TGCGCCAGCAGTTTTGGGGTCAGCGGGGGTTACAATGAGCAGTTCTTC
TRBD2	TRBV5-1	TRBJ2-3	-	CASSLAGGSTDTQYF	TGCGCCAGCAGCTTGGCGGGAGGGAGCACAGATACGCAGTATTTT
-	TRBV4-1	TRBJ1-4	-	CASSQGSGVVEKLFF	TGCGCCAGCAGCCAAGGTAGTGGGGTTGTTGAAAAACTGTTTTTT
-	TRBV29-1	TRBJ1-1	-	CSVGVEQREAFF	TGCAGCGTTGGAGTTGAGCAGAGAGAAGCTTTCTTT
-	TRBV6-5	TRBJ2-7	-	CATSPAAYEQYF	TGTGCCACCAGCCCGGCCGCCTACGAGCAGTACTTC
-	TRBV7-2	TRBJ2-5	-	CASSLVFQALETQYF	TGTGCCAGCAGCTTAGTTTTTCAGGCCCTTGAGACCCAGTACTTC
-	TRBV19	TRBJ1-5	-	CASSIGSDHSNQPQHF	TGTGCCAGTAGTATAGGATCAGATCATAGCAATCAGCCCCAGCATTTT
-	TRBV5-1	TRBJ1-2	-	CASSLGQGIYGYTF	TGCGCCAGCAGCTTGGGGCAGGGCATCTATGGCTACACCTTC
-	TRBV9	TRBJ1-3	-	CASSVSSGGSDTIYF	TGTGCCAGCAGCGTATCCTCTGGGGGATCGGACACCATATATTTT
TRBD1	TRBV6-1	TRBJ1-2	-	CASKTGGAGGYTF	TGTGCCAGCAAAACAGGGGGGGCGGGAGGCTACACCTTC
-	TRBV28	TRBJ1-1	-	CASSPIAPRGEAFF	TGTGCCAGCAGCCCCATCGCTCCCCGAGGGGAAGCTTTCTTT
TRBD2	TRBV5-6	TRBJ2-7	-	CASSPGLAFGEQYF	TGTGCCAGCAGCCCGGGACTAGCTTTCGGCGAGCAGTACTTC